The 15 T cell receptor beta chains in this list originate from one sample, sequenced in a study of blood T cell repertoires in COVID-19. Sequencing used immunoSEQ multiplex PCR; TCRdb keeps in-frame clones, though not all of them. The sample shows about 210,000 clones, 82% of them seen only once. The sequencing sample was made of peripheral blood. These TCRs come from a woman aged 55-69 years with COVID-19, enrolled during active disease.

The V call is TRBV6-2 or TRBV6-3, the J call TRBJ2-7; TRBD2 matches 8 bases. The ends lost 2 bases at V and 6 bases at J; junction bases unmatched: 9. The CDR3 contains 15 residues. The germline V gene encodes CDR1 MNHEY and CDR2 SVGEGT. CDR3 nucleotides: TGTGCCAGCAGTTACCTCTCGGGGGGGGCGGGCGAGCAGTACGTC. Its translation is CASSYLSGGAGEQYV.

There are a few counts of this clone. The chain uses TRBV7-9 and TRBJ2-1; TRBD2 agrees at 9 bases. This CDR3 has 15 amino acids. The germline V gene has CDR1 SEHNR and CDR2 FQNEAQ (reference sequence). V shed 0 bases and J 6 bases; nucleotides not matched to a gene: 3. The CDR3 loop reads CASSLAVAGVNEQFF. The CDR3 DNA reads TGTGCCAGCAGCTTAGCGGTAGCGGGAGTCAATGAGCAGTTCTTC.

In its sample, this clone was seen a few times. This sequence joins TRBV2 and TRBJ1-5; 7 bases line up with TRBD1. The length of the CDR3 is 15 residues. V was clipped by 6 bases and J by 6 bases; unmatched bases: 11. Looked up from germline, CDR1 is SNHLY and CDR2 is FYNNEI. The CDR3 region is CASSKQGKLGQPQHF. As DNA, the CDR3 is TGTGCCAGCAGCAAACAGGGGAAGTTGGGTCAGCCCCAGCATTTT.

This chain uses TRBV3-1 (or the pseudogene TRBV3-2) with TRBJ1-1; weak D call: TRBD1 (6 bases). The germline V gene encodes CDR1 LGHDT and CDR2 YNNKEL (reference sequence). Trimming pared 4 bases from V and 8 bases from J, leaving 14 bases between. The CDR3 consists of 13 residues. CDR3 sequence (DNA): TGTGCCAGCAGCCTCCGCGGGGGCGGAGAAGCTTTCTTT. Translating it yields CASSLRGGGEAFF.

This clone came up a few times. The chain has TRBV9 and TRBJ1-3, with TRBD1 as a possible D gene (5 bases). With 0 bases removed from V and 1 base from J, the gap between germline ends came to 8 bases. This CDR3 is 15 amino acids long. Germline loops: CDR1 SGDLS, CDR2 YYNGEE. CDR3: CASSVGQGSGNTIYF. CDR3 sequence (DNA): TGTGCCAGCAGCGTAGGGCAGGGATCTGGAAACACCATATATTTT.

This clone was counted a few times. The V call is TRBV19, the J call TRBJ1-5, with 10 bases identical to TRBD1. In germline, CDR1 is LNHDA, CDR2 SQIVND (reference sequence). CDR3 length: 15 amino acids. Trimming removed 0 bases from V and 6 bases from J; junction bases left unmatched: 2. Written as DNA, the CDR3 is TGTGCCAGTAGTATAGACCGGACAGGGGGTCAGCCCCAGCATTTT. It is translated as CASSIDRTGGQPQHF. Full variable domain (rest looked up from reference TRBV19 and TRBJ1-5): DGGITQSPKYLFRKEGQNVTLSCEQNLNHDAMYWYRQDPGQGLRLIYYSQIVNDFQKGDIAEGYSVSREKKESFPLTVTSAQKNPTAFYLCASSIDRTGGQPQHFGDGTRLSIL.

This rearrangement joins TRBV5-4 to TRBJ1-1; maybe TRBD1 (5 bases). CDR3 length: 14 residues. V lost 0 bases and J 1 base, leaving 7 bases between the germline ends. Germline values: CDR1 SGHNT, CDR2 YYREEE (reference sequence). CDR3: CASSLVTGNTEAFF. CDR3 nucleotides: TGTGCCAGCAGCTTGGTTACAGGGAACACTGAAGCTTTCTTT.

The chain is built from TRBV7-3 and TRBJ2-4; maybe TRBD2 (8 bases). The CDR3 loop spans 14 amino acids. Germline V gene sequence: CDR1 SGHTA, CDR2 FQGTGA. Trimming took 5 bases from V and 9 from J, leaving 17 bases between them. The CDR3 sequence: CASSQGVAGSIQYF. CDR3 sequence (DNA): TGTGCCAGCAGCCAGGGGGTAGCGGGAAGCATTCAGTACTTC.

This rearrangement joins TRBV10-3 to TRBJ2-1, with D possibly TRBD2 on 6 matching bases. CDR1 and CDR2 from the germline V gene are ENHRY and SYGVKD. Trimming cost V 0 bases and J 10 bases, with 13 bases left between them. The length of the CDR3 is 14 residues. The CDR3 region has the DNA TGTGCCATCAGTGAGTCGAGCAGGGAGGACGAGCAGTTCTTC. Amino acid sequence: CAISESSREDEQFF.

The chain couples TRBV29-1 to TRBJ2-2; 12 nucleotides align to TRBD2. Germline V gene sequence: CDR1 SQVTM, CDR2 ANQGSEA. The CDR3 sequence is 16 residues long. V dropped 7 bases and J dropped 2; count of bases not matched to a gene: 8. CDR3 sequence reads: CSALTSGGHNTGELFF. The DNA for the CDR3 is TGCAGCGCACTGACTAGCGGGGGCCACAACACCGGGGAGCTGTTTTTT.

V gene TRBV6-6 combines with J gene TRBJ1-2; D is possibly TRBD1 (5 bases). Deletions cut 0 bases from V and 7 bases from J, with 15 bases between. In germline, CDR1 is MNHNY, CDR2 SVGAGI (reference sequence). The CDR3 runs to 15 residues. For the CDR3, the DNA is TGTGCCAGCAGTTACTCGATTTCAGGGCCAGGTGGCTACACCTTC. Translating gives CASSYSISGPGGYTF.

CDR3 DNA: TGTGCCAGCAGTTACTCCTCCTCACCCCTCCACTTT. It yields the protein CASSYSSSPLHF. The rearrangement links TRBV6-6 to TRBJ1-6, with D hard to call. Trimming cost V 0 bases and J 10 bases, with 4 bases left between them. Germline V gene data show CDR1 as MNHNY and CDR2 as SVGAGI (reference sequence). This CDR3 has 12 amino acids.

The chain carries TRBV28 and TRBJ1-2, with 8 positions matching TRBD1. The CDR3 is made up of 13 amino acids. The junction had 7 bases not matched to a gene; V was cut back by 5 bases and J by 8 bases. In germline, CDR1 is MDHEN, CDR2 SYDVKM. CDR3 bases: TGTGCCAGCAGTAGCCCCAGGGGGCTAGGCTACACCTTC. Protein product: CASSSPRGLGYTF.

The chain combines TRBV19 with TRBJ2-5; 13 nucleotides align to TRBD2. The J segment lost 4 bases and the V segment lost 6 bases, leaving 5 bases of the junction unmatched. Looked up from germline, CDR1 is LNHDA and CDR2 is SQIVND (reference sequence). The CDR3 extends over 15 amino acids. The CDR3 nucleotides read TGTGCCAGTAGACGGACTAGCGGGAGAGGAGAGACCCAGTACTTC. Translating gives CASRRTSGRGETQYF. The variable domain in full, with the rest retrieved from reference TRBV19 and TRBJ2-5, is DGGITQSPKYLFRKEGQNVTLSCEQNLNHDAMYWYRQDPGQGLRLIYYSQIVNDFQKGDIAEGYSVSREKKESFPLTVTSAQKNPTAFYLCASRRTSGRGETQYFGPGTRLLVL.

The V call is TRBV3-1 (or the pseudogene TRBV3-2), the J call TRBJ2-6, with 12 bases matching TRBD2. The CDR3 extends over 16 amino acids. Looked up from germline, CDR1 is LGHDT and CDR2 is YNNKEL (reference sequence). V trimming: 4 bases; J trimming: 10 bases; junction bases outside the gene matches: 8. CDR3: CASSLRTSGKVNVLTF. CDR3 coding DNA: TGTGCCAGCAGCCTCCGGACTAGCGGGAAGGTAAACGTCCTGACTTTC.